This TCR beta chain was sequenced in a study of Tregs in tolerant kidney transplant recipients. V was clipped by 4 bases and J by 8 bases; unmatched bases: 6. The germline CDR1 and CDR2 sequences are SGHRS and YFSETQ. The CDR3 sequence is 14 residues long. This clone was seen only once. Method: immunoSEQ multiplex PCR; TCRdb's copy keeps in-frame clones and lacks some. The table shows 120,000 or so clones, with about 91% occurring only once. The chain is built from TRBV5-1 and TRBJ1-4; 9 bases match TRBD1. The receptor's source is a human donor in good health. Sequenced: CD4+ T cells from blood. CDR3 protein: CASSTDRGEEKLFF. The CDR3 coding sequence is TGCGCCAGCAGCACGGACAGGGGAGAGGAAAAACTGTTTTTT.